These 10 T cell receptor beta chains share one sample of origin, sequenced in a study of T cell responses to AZD1222 COVID-19 vaccine. The table came from immunoSEQ multiplex PCR; TCRdb's copy has only in-frame clones and leaves some out. The table includes just under 90,000 clones, around 89% detected once. The sample in question was peripheral blood, obtained 28 days after the second AZD1222 dose. These TCRs come from an adult who received the AZD1222 COVID-19 vaccine.

This chain joins TRBV7-9 and TRBJ2-7; D ambiguous. The V gene lost 1 base and the J gene lost 2 bases, with 9 bases spanning the gap. The CDR3 is 14 residues long. Germline assignment: CDR1 SEHNR and CDR2 FQNEAQ (reference sequence). The CDR3 protein is CASSLEGSPYEQYF. CDR3 nucleotide sequence: TGTGCCAGCAGCTTAGAAGGGTCCCCCTACGAGCAGTACTTC.

This sequence joins TRBV7-8 and TRBJ1-2; D perhaps matches TRBD1 (6 bases). There are 16 residues in the CDR3. Germline CDR1 reads SGHVS; CDR2 reads FQNEAQ. V lost 0 bases and J 2 bases, leaving 13 bases between the germline ends. The CDR3 DNA sequence: TGTGCCAGCAGCTTAGCGTGGACAGCGTTAAACTATGGCTACACCTTC. Amino acid sequence: CASSLAWTALNYGYTF.

This chain joins TRBV18 and TRBJ2-1; D may be TRBD1 or TRBD2 (6 bases each). The CDR3 is 16 residues long. Germline values: CDR1 KGHSH, CDR2 LQKENI. The V end was cut by 6 bases, the J end by 1 base, with 16 bases between. This CDR3 is CASSLGTGRSYNEQFF. CDR3 coding DNA: TGTGCCAGCTCGCTCGGAACAGGGAGGTCCTACAATGAGCAGTTCTTC.

This chain connects TRBV5-5 to TRBJ1-2; D may be TRBD1 (5 bases). The germline V gene encodes CDR1 SGHKS and CDR2 YYEKEE (reference sequence). Trimming pared 4 bases from V and 8 bases from J, leaving 21 bases between. The CDR3 sequence is 15 residues long. The CDR3 sequence is CASSPGTSFTGGYTF. In DNA form, the CDR3 reads TGTGCCAGCAGCCCTGGGACTTCCTTCACGGGAGGCTACACCTTC.

V is TRBV5-1 and J is TRBJ1-6; D not resolved. The CDR3 has 15 amino acids. Germline CDR1 and CDR2: SGHRS and YFSETQ. V shed 2 bases and J shed 7 bases, with 13 bases lying between them. CDR3 protein: CASSLSFALNSPLHF. The CDR3 DNA is TGCGCCAGCAGCTTATCTTTCGCCCTAAATTCACCCCTCCACTTT.

The rearrangement joins TRBV5-4 to TRBJ1-1, with D perhaps matching TRBD1 (5 bases). Trimming left V 0 bases short and J 4 bases short, with 10 bases between. Per the germline V gene, CDR1 is SGHNT and CDR2 is YYREEE (reference sequence). There are 14 residues in the CDR3. The CDR3 reads CASSLEGLSTEAFF. The CDR3 nucleotides read TGTGCCAGCAGCTTGGAGGGGCTGAGCACTGAAGCTTTCTTT.

This sequence joins TRBV28 and TRBJ1-1, with 10 nucleotides matching TRBD1. J was trimmed by 2 bases and V by 6 bases; bases with no gene match: 6. The CDR3 is 15 amino acids. Germline lookup yields CDR1 MDHEN and CDR2 SYDVKM. CDR3 coding DNA: TGTGCCAGCAGGACAGGGGGCGGAGGAAACACTGAAGCTTTCTTT. This encodes CASRTGGGGNTEAFF.

The rearrangement links TRBV11-2 to TRBJ1-2, with 9 bases lining up with TRBD1. CDR1 is SGHAT, CDR2 FQNNGV, per germline. Unmatched junction bases numbered 12, after V lost 5 bases and J lost 8 bases. The CDR3 loop spans 15 amino acids. The chain's CDR3 is CASSHVAGQGGGYTF. DNA of the CDR3: TGTGCCAGCAGCCACGTGGCGGGACAGGGAGGAGGCTACACCTTC.

The chain combines TRBV27 with TRBJ1-1; D unclear. The germline V gene encodes CDR1 MNHEY and CDR2 SMNVEV (reference sequence). V lost 5 bases and J lost 6, with 13 bases in between. The CDR3 loop spans 13 amino acids. The DNA for the CDR3 is TGTGCCAGCAGTGCACGGATGGTCCCTGAAGCTTTCTTT. It codes for CASSARMVPEAFF.

This chain connects TRBV2 to TRBJ2-3, with D maybe TRBD2 (5 bases). The ends were cut back, 4 bases at V and 5 bases at J, with 16 bases in the middle. Germline values: CDR1 SNHLY, CDR2 FYNNEI. The CDR3 contains 15 residues. This CDR3 reads CASSGTGKVVDTQYF. For the CDR3, the DNA is TGTGCCAGCAGTGGAACGGGGAAAGTAGTAGATACGCAGTATTTT. The full variable domain, its missing parts supplied by reference TRBV2 and TRBJ2-3, is EPEVTQTPSHQVTQMGQEVILRCVPISNHLYFYWYRQILGQKVEFLVSFYNNEISEKSEIFDDQFSVERPDGSNFTLKIRSTKLEDSAMYFCASSGTGKVVDTQYFGPGTRLTVL.